Here is one T cell receptor beta chain with its context. Its antigen remains unknown. The data were obtained in a study of Ad26.COV2.S vaccination and SARS-CoV-2 variants. The sample's treatment: over 15 received Ad26.COV2.S at low or high dose, single or two shots; several received placebo; per-sample allocation not given. Material that was analyzed had been drawn on day 63 after the first vaccine or placebo injection. General study findings and limits: Relative to placebo recipients, vaccine recipients exhibited elevated spike-specific TCR breadth.

The method was immunoSEQ multiplex PCR; TCRdb's version includes in-frame clones alone and lacks a portion of them. The profile covers roughly 460,000 clones, with nearly 90% appearing a single time and 1.5% to 2% taken by the ten largest. The source was peripheral blood, collected in a trial of Ad26.COV2.S vaccine versus placebo. This TCR was sampled from a person aged 18-60 years who received the Ad26.COV2.S COVID-19 vaccine or a placebo.

The CDR3 here is CSAPPNTEAFF. The CDR3 DNA sequence: TGCAGTGCTCCTCCGAACACTGAAGCTTTCTTT. The chain has TRBV20-1 and TRBJ1-1; no clear D. V was pared by 5 bases and J by 1 base, with 5 bases between. The V gene's germline CDR1 is DFQATT and CDR2 SNEGSKA (reference sequence). The CDR3 runs to 11 residues.